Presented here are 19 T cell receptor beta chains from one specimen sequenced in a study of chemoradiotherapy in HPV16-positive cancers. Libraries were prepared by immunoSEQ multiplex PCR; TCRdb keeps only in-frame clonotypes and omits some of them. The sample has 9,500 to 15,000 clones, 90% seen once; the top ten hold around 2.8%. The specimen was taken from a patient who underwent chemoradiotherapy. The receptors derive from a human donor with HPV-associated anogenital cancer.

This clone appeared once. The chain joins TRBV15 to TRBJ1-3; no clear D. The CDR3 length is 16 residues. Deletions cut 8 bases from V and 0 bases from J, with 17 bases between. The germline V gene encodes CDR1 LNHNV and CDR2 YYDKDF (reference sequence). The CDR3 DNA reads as TGTGCCACCCAAACGGGCGTAGCGATCTCTGGAAACACCATATATTTT. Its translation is CATQTGVAISGNTIYF.

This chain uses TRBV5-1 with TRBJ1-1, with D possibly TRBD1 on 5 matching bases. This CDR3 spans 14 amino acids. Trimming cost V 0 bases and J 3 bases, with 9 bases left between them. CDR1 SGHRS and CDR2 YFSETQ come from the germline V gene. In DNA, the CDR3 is TGCGCCAGCAGCTTGGCCTTAGGGGACACTGAAGCTTTCTTT. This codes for CASSLALGDTEAFF.

CDR3 in amino acids: CATSTPGLAGSGELFF. In DNA, the CDR3 is TGCGCCACCTCCACCCCGGGACTAGCGGGATCCGGGGAGCTGTTTTTT. The V and J genes are TRBV5-1 and TRBJ2-2, with 13 positions matching TRBD2. Germline loops: CDR1 SGHRS, CDR2 YFSETQ. V lost 9 bases, J lost 6 bases, and 11 bases stayed unmatched. There are 16 residues in the CDR3.

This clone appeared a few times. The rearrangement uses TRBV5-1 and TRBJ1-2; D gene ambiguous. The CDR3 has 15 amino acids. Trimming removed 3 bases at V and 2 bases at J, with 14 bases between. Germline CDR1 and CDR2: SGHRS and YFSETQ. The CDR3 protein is CASSSGRIPNYGYTF. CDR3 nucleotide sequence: TGCGCCAGCAGCTCGGGGAGGATTCCAAACTATGGCTACACCTTC.

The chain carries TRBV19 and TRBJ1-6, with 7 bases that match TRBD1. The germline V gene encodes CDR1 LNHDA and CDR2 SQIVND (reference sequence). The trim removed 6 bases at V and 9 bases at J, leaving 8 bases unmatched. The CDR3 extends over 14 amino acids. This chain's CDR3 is CASSRQGSGSPLHF. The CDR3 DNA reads TGTGCCAGTAGCCGACAGGGTAGTGGTTCACCCCTCCACTTT. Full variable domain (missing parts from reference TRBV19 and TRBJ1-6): DGGITQSPKYLFRKEGQNVTLSCEQNLNHDAMYWYRQDPGQGLRLIYYSQIVNDFQKGDIAEGYSVSREKKESFPLTVTSAQKNPTAFYLCASSRQGSGSPLHFGNGTRLTVT.

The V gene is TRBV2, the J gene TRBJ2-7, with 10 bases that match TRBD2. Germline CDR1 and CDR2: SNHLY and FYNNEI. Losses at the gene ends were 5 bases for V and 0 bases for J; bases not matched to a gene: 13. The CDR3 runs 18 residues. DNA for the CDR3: TGTGCCAGCAGTCCCCAGCTAGCGGGAGATCCCCTCTCCTACGAGCAGTACTTC. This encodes CASSPQLAGDPLSYEQYF.

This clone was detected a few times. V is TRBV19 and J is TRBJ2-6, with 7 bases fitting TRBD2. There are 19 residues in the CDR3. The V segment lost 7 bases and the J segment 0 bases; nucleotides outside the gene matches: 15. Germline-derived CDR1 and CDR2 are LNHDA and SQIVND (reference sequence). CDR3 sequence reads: CASTPWASGASSGANVLTF. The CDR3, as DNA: TGTGCCAGTACCCCCTGGGCTAGCGGAGCTAGCTCTGGGGCCAACGTCCTGACTTTC.

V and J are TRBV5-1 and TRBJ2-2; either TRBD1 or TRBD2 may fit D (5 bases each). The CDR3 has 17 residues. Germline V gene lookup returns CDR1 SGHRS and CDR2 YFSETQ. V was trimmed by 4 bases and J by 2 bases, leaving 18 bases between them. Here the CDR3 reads CASSPGLRTLNTGELFF. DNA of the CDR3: TGCGCCAGCAGCCCGGGGTTAAGGACATTAAACACCGGGGAGCTGTTTTTT.

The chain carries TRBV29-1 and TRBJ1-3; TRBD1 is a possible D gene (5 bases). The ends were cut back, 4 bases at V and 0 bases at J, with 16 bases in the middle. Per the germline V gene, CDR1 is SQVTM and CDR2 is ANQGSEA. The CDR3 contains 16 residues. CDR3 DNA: TGCAGCGTTGCCCCAACGGGACGAGGCTCTGGAAACACCATATATTTT. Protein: CSVAPTGRGSGNTIYF.

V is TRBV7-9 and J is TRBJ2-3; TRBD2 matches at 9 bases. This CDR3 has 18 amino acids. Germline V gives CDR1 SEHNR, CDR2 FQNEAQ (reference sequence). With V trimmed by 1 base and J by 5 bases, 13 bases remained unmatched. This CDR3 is CASSLVPTSGAVGDTQYF. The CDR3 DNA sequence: TGTGCCAGCAGCTTAGTCCCGACTAGCGGAGCTGTGGGAGATACGCAGTATTTT.

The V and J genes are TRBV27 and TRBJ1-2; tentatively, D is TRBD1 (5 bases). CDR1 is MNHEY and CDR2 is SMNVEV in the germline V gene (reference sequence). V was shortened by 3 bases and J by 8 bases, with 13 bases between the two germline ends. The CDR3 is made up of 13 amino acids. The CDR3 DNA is TGTGCCAGCAGTTTCATGGGGGAGGGAGGCTACACCTTC. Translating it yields CASSFMGEGGYTF.

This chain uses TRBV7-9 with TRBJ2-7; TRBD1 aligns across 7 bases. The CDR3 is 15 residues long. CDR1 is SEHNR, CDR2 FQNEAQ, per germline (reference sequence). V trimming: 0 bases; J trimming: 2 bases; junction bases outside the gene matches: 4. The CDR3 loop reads CASSLAFDRAYEQYF. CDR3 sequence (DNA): TGTGCCAGCAGCTTAGCGTTCGACAGGGCCTACGAGCAGTACTTC.

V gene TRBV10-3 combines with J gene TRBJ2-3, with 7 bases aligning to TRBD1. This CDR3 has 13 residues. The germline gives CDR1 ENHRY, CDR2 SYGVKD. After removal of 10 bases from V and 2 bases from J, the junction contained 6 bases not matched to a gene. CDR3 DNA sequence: TGTGCCACCTCCGGACAGGCCACAGATACGCAGTATTTT. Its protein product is CATSGQATDTQYF.

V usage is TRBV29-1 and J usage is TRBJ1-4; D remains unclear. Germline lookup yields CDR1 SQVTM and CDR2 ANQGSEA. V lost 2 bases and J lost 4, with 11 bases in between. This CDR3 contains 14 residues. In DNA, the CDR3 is TGCAGCGTTGAAACGTTAGGGATTAATGAAAAACTGTTTTTT. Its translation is CSVETLGINEKLFF.

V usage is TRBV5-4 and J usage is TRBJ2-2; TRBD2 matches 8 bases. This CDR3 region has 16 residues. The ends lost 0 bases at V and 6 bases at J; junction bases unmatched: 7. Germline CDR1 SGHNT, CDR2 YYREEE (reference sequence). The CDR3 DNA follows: TGTGCCAGCAGCTTGGGCGCTAGCGGGTATCCCGGGGAGCTGTTTTTT. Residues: CASSLGASGYPGELFF.

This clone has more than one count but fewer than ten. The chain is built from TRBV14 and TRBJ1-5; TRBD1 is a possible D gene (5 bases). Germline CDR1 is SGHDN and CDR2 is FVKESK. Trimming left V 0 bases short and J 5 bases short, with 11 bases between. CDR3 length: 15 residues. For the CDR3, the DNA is TGTGCCAGCAGCCAAGAGATACGGGGGGATCAGCCCCAGCATTTT. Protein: CASSQEIRGDQPQHF.

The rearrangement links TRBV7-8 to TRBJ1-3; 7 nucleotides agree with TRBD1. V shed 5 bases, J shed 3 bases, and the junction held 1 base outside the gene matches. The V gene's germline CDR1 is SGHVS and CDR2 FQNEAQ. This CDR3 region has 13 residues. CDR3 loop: CASSTGVGNTIYF. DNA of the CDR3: TGTGCCAGCAGCACAGGGGTTGGAAACACCATATATTTT.

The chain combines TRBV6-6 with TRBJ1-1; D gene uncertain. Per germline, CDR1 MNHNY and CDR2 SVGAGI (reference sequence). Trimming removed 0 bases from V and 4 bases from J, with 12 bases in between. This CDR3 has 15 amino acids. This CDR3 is CASSYSLQALTEAFF. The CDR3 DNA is TGTGCCAGCAGTTACTCTTTGCAGGCCCTCACTGAAGCTTTCTTT.

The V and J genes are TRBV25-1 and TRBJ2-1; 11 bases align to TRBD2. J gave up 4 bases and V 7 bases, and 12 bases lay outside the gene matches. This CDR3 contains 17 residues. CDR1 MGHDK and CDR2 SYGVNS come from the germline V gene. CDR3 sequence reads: CASNGPPGLAVYNEQFF. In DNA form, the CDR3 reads TGTGCCAGCAACGGACCACCGGGACTAGCGGTATACAATGAGCAGTTCTTC. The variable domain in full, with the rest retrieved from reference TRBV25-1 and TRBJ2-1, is EADIYQTPRYLVIGTGKKITLECSQTMGHDKMYWYQQDPGMELHLIHYSYGVNSTEKGDLSSESTVSRIRTEHFPLTLESARPSHTSQYLCASNGPPGLAVYNEQFFGPGTRLTVL.